This T cell receptor (beta chain) comes out of a study of CD8+CD57+ T cells in acquired aplastic anemia. As for the study in general: Sorted CD4+ plus CD8+ cells gave DNA averaging roughly 2.9 ug.

This CDR3 has 18 amino acids. Germline V lookup: CDR1 SGHTA, CDR2 FQGNSA. V lost 0 bases, J lost 4 bases, and 8 bases stayed unmatched. Whole-study findings and limits: Overlap between patients and controls comprised twenty-nine CD8+ CDR3 sequences.

In the case of this clonotype: Its antigen is unknown.

Genomic DNA constituted the template upon which TCR beta VDJ and CDR3 profiling was performed. TCRdb redid the calling of the reads with MiXCR, one entry per CDR3 protein. The profile shows around 64,000 distinct CDR3 sequences, around 55% of them singletons. The receptor comes from a human donor in good health, serving as a control. J is TRBJ2-3 and V is TRBV7-2; 12 nucleotides agree with TRBD2. Source material: sorted CD4+, CD8+, or CD8+CD57+ T cells (not recorded which) from PBMCs. The CDR3 bases are TGTGCCAGCAGCTTAGCGGGATGGACTAGCGGGACGGCAGATACGCAGTATTTT. Its protein product is CASSLAGWTSGTADTQYF. Full variable domain (remainder filled in from reference TRBV7-2 and TRBJ2-3): GAGVSQSPSNKVTEKGKDVELRCDPISGHTALYWYRQSLGQGLEFLIYFQGNSAPDKSGLPSDRFSAERTGGSVSTLTIQRTQQEDSAVYLCASSLAGWTSGTADTQYFGPGTRLTVL.